The 11 T cell receptor beta chains reported below all come from one sample, sequenced in a study of blood T cells in healthy people across ages. Through a sample-barcoded 5' primer and a J-beta primer mix, a second PCR was run for about 6 to 11 cycles. TCRdb re-called the 5' RACE reads with MiXCR, one entry per CDR3 protein. The sample lists over a million distinct CDR3 sequences, 35% to 50% occurring once. Sample: blood. Receptors originate from a woman aged 60 to 75 in good health.

This clonotype was seen a handful of times. The chain joins TRBV5-1 to TRBJ1-4, with 8 bases identical to TRBD1. This CDR3 has 15 residues. With V trimmed by 3 bases and J by 7 bases, 8 bases remained unmatched. Looked up from germline, CDR1 is SGHRS and CDR2 is YFSETQ. The CDR3 sequence is CASSSRTGSGEKLFF. In DNA form, the CDR3 reads TGCGCCAGCAGCTCCCGGACAGGGTCGGGTGAAAAACTGTTTTTT.

The chain recombines TRBV5-4 with TRBJ1-2; 7 bases align to TRBD1. CDR1 is SGHNT, CDR2 YYREEE, per germline (reference sequence). Trimming took 1 base from V and 9 from J; bases not matched to a gene: 3. The CDR3 has 12 residues. The CDR3 DNA is TGTGCCAGCAGCTTGCAGGGGGGGAGCTACACCTTC. It codes for CASSLQGGSYTF.

V is TRBV20-1 and J is TRBJ2-7; D gene unclear. V lost 3 bases and J 4 bases, leaving 7 bases between the germline ends. This CDR3 contains 11 residues. The germline V gene has CDR1 DFQATT and CDR2 SNEGSKA (reference sequence). CDR3 in amino acids: CSARDEYEQYF. The CDR3 nucleotides read TGCAGTGCTAGGGACGAGTACGAGCAGTACTTC.

This clonotype was detected only a few times. This chain links TRBV9 with TRBJ2-5, with D possibly being TRBD2 (6 bases). CDR3 length: 17 residues. Looked up from germline, CDR1 is SGDLS and CDR2 is YYNGEE. V lost 0 bases and J lost 5, with 20 bases in between. CDR3: CASSVGLAGLGQETQYF. CDR3 coding DNA: TGTGCCAGCAGCGTAGGCTTGGCGGGGTTGGGGCAGGAGACCCAGTACTTC.

The chain combines TRBV20-1 with TRBJ2-4; D may be TRBD2 (6 bases). The DNA end lines up better with TRBJ2-7; the J call may be wrong. Germline V gene data show CDR1 as DFQATT and CDR2 as SNEGSKA (reference sequence). The CDR3 contains 12 residues. The CDR3 nucleotides are TGCAGTGCTGGCCGGGACTTGTACGAGCAGTACTTC. The encoded protein is CSAGRDLYEQYF.

The chain uses TRBV21-1 and TRBJ2-4; the table gives TRBD1 as D, unverified against the DNA. TRBV21-1 is designated a pseudogene. The CDR3 is made up of 22 amino acids. CDR3 in amino acids: CASSKAQGGRDRRLIAKNIQYF. The CDR3, as DNA: TGTGCCAGCAGCAAAGCGCAGGGGGGTAGGGACAGAAGACTCATAGCCAAAAACATTCAGTACTTC.

As for this clonotype: The CDR3 ends on some other residue instead of the conserved phenylalanine or tryptophan, so this is likely a read error. It is unclear where the CDR3 begins or ends on the DNA, so no DNA is shown, and the CDR3 is as TCRdb lists it. The V call is TRBV10-3, the J call TRBJ2-4; the table names TRBD2, a call not compared with the DNA. CDR1 is ENHRY and CDR2 is SYGVKD in the germline V gene. The CDR3 has 14 residues if both end residues are counted. This chain's CDR3 is CAISELGGLDIRYY.

The V call is TRBV19, the J call TRBJ2-4; D gene unclear. V lost 8 bases and J 8 bases, leaving 19 bases between the germline ends. The CDR3 is 14 amino acids. Germline V gene sequence: CDR1 LNHDA, CDR2 SQIVND (reference sequence). The chain's CDR3 is CASRRTSLSDIQYF. The CDR3 coding sequence is TGTGCCAGTCGCCGGACCTCCTTGTCGGACATTCAGTACTTC.

This clonotype was found a few times. This chain uses TRBV6-6 with TRBJ1-1; D gene uncertain. Germline CDR1 reads MNHNY; CDR2 reads SVGAGI (reference sequence). This CDR3 spans 13 amino acids. Trimming stripped 10 bases from V and 1 base from J, with 13 bases between. CDR3 sequence: CATNHLKNTEAFF. DNA of the CDR3: TGTGCCACCAATCACCTCAAGAACACTGAAGCTTTCTTT.

This clonotype came up a few times. The chain couples TRBV2 to TRBJ2-3, with D maybe TRBD2 (5 bases). The germline V and J ends were trimmed by 7 bases and 2 bases, with 13 bases remaining between them. Per the germline V gene, CDR1 is SNHLY and CDR2 is FYNNEI. The CDR3 consists of 14 residues. The CDR3: CASKDGDYTDTQYF. Written as DNA, the CDR3 is TGTGCCAGCAAAGACGGGGATTACACAGATACGCAGTATTTT.

For this clonotype: At one end, the junction sequence differs from germline, possibly due to a read error. This sequence joins TRBV2 and TRBJ2-1; tentatively, D is TRBD2 (5 bases). The CDR3 is 14 residues long. Germline CDR1 is SNHLY and CDR2 is FYNNEI. CDR3 DNA sequence: TGTGCCAGCAGTGAGGATGCTAGCTCACGAGAGCGGTTCTTC. This encodes CASSEDASSRERFF.